This T cell receptor (beta chain) was identified during a study of T-cell reconstitution after alpha-beta-depleted transplantation in children. The study, taken as a whole, reports: The study reportedly traced alpha-beta T cells about two months after transplant to several hundred expanded graft clones. At the one-year point after transplant, T-cell counts and TCRbeta diversity were found to come mostly from T cells that had been newly produced. Surviving recipient T cells and thymic progenitors produced the high day-60 TCRbeta diversity seen in some patients.

Preparation of the TCRbeta library used unique molecular identifiers. TCRdb passed the PCR reads through MiXCR, listing each CDR3 protein once. Of approximately 300,000 distinct CDR3 sequences listed, 10% are singletons. This CDR3 is built from 14 residues. Germline CDR1 SGHTA, CDR2 FQGTGA. Trimming cost V 4 bases and J 8 bases, with 15 bases left between them. This clonotype was found many times. Antigen: not known. This sequence originates from a boy younger than two with acute myeloid leukemia, due to receive a stem cell transplant. This rearrangement joins TRBV7-3 to TRBJ2-1; D is possibly TRBD2 (6 bases). Here the sequenced sample was PBMCs, taken before TCRalphabeta/CD19-depleted stem cell transplant. This CDR3 reads CASSWTGGRDEQFF. The CDR3 DNA sequence: TGTGCCAGCAGCTGGACCGGGGGTAGGGATGAGCAGTTCTTC.